This entry lists 30 T cell receptor beta chains sequenced from one sample in a study of T cell repertoires in cytomegalovirus infection. These receptors lack a known antigen. Using its own MiXCR run on the reads, TCRdb lists one record per CDR3 protein. The repertoire holds approximately 390,000 distinct CDR3 sequences, with approximately 35% as singletons. The specimen was cultured PBMCs, collected from culture after CMV antigen stimulation. The receptors stem from a human donor in good health (CMV status not recorded). Some clones in this sample may be carry-over from other donors' samples.

This clonotype was counted ten times or more. The chain uses TRBV7-2 and TRBJ2-1, with TRBD2 identical over 7 bases. This CDR3 is 15 amino acids long. Per the germline V gene, CDR1 is SGHTA and CDR2 is FQGNSA. Germline trimming cut 3 bases from V and 6 bases from J; bases unmatched to any gene: 8. The CDR3 region is CASSFTSVRGNEQFF. The CDR3, as DNA: TGTGCCAGCAGCTTTACTAGCGTTAGGGGCAATGAGCAGTTCTTC.

This clonotype was observed a handful of times. This chain uses TRBV28 with TRBJ1-1, with D possibly TRBD1 on 5 matching bases. This CDR3 is built from 15 residues. V lost 2 bases to trimming and J lost 5 bases, with 15 bases between them. Germline CDR1 and CDR2: MDHEN and SYDVKM. The CDR3 coding sequence is TGTGCCAGCAGTTTAGGATTCGGGGGGTTGACTGAAGCTTTCTTT. Its protein is CASSLGFGGLTEAFF. Variable domain in full (rest from reference TRBV28 and TRBJ1-1): DVKVTQSSRYLVKRTGEKVFLECVQDMDHENMFWYRQDPGLGLRLIYFSYDVKMKEKGDIPEGYSVSREKKERFSLILESASTNQTSMYLCASSLGFGGLTEAFFGQGTRLTVV.

The CDR3 region is CASSPNYGRTYEQYF. The CDR3 bases are TGCGCCAGCAGCCCAAACTACGGGCGTACCTACGAGCAGTACTTC. This rearrangement joins TRBV5-1 to TRBJ2-7; D unresolved. This CDR3 has 15 residues. Germline V gene lookup returns CDR1 SGHRS and CDR2 YFSETQ. V was shortened by 4 bases and J by 2 bases, with 16 bases between the two germline ends.

J is TRBJ2-3 and V is TRBV18; TRBD1 agrees at 7 bases. CDR3 length: 13 residues. In germline, CDR1 is KGHSH, CDR2 LQKENI. V shed 7 bases, J shed 5 bases, and the junction held 6 bases outside the gene matches. The CDR3 is CASLDRLGDTQYF. The CDR3 bases are TGTGCCAGCTTGGACAGGCTTGGAGATACGCAGTATTTT. The entire variable domain, with the rest obtained from reference TRBV18 and TRBJ2-3, is as follows: NAGVMQNPRHLVRRRGQEARLRCSPMKGHSHVYWYRQLPEEGLKFMVYLQKENIIDESGMPKERFSAEFPKEGPSILRIQQVVRGDSAAYFCASLDRLGDTQYFGPGTRLTVL.

This chain connects TRBV7-2 to TRBJ1-1, with D uncertain. The V gene's germline CDR1 is SGHTA and CDR2 FQGNSA. V lost 4 bases, J lost 7 bases, and 13 bases lay in between. The CDR3 spans 13 residues. The CDR3 here is CASSSIRNGEAFF. The CDR3 coding sequence is TGTGCCAGCAGCTCGATCAGAAACGGTGAAGCTTTCTTT.

This chain's CDR3 is CASRLGYSTDTQYF. CDR3 sequence (DNA): TGTGCCAGCAGGCTGGGGTATTCCACAGATACGCAGTATTTT. V gene TRBV7-2 combines with J gene TRBJ2-3, with no clear D. Germline V gene lookup returns CDR1 SGHTA and CDR2 FQGNSA. V was trimmed by 6 bases and J by 2 bases, leaving 12 bases between them. The CDR3 is made up of 14 amino acids.

The rearrangement uses TRBV7-2 and TRBJ2-1, with 9 bases lining up with TRBD2. The CDR3 contains 15 residues. Germline CDR1 SGHTA, CDR2 FQGNSA. Trimming removed 2 bases from V and 10 bases from J; junction bases left unmatched: 9. The CDR3 nucleotides are TGTGCCAGCAGCTTATCTTTGACTAGCGGAAACGAGCAGTTCTTC. It encodes CASSLSLTSGNEQFF.

In nucleotides, the CDR3 is TGTGCCAGCAGCGCACTCCGGGGGCAAGAGACCCAGTACTTC. This translates into CASSALRGQETQYF. This rearrangement joins TRBV12-3 or TRBV12-4 to TRBJ2-5; D may be TRBD2 (6 bases). The V end lost 6 bases, the J end lost 2 bases, and 13 bases lay between the germline ends. The CDR3 spans 14 residues.

This chain joins TRBV6-2 or TRBV6-3 and TRBJ2-7, with 10 nucleotides matching TRBD2. The CDR3 has 15 amino acids. The V gene's germline CDR1 is MNHEY and CDR2 SVGEGT. V was pared by 6 bases and J by 3 bases, with 8 bases of the junction left unmatched. CDR3 sequence (DNA): TGTGCCAGCAGGGCCTCTAGCGGGAGCCTCTACGAGCAGTACGTC. The encoded protein is CASRASSGSLYEQYV.

This clonotype was detected only a few times. The chain links TRBV7-4 to TRBJ2-7; 8 nucleotides match TRBD1. Trimming cost V 4 bases and J 6 bases; bases outside gene matches: 8. In germline, CDR1 is SGHVT, CDR2 SQSDAQ. This CDR3 has 14 amino acids. For the CDR3, the DNA is TGTGCCAGCAGCTCCAGGGGGCTGGCTCTCGAGCAGTACTTC. This encodes CASSSRGLALEQYF.

The chain is built from TRBV12-3 or TRBV12-4 and TRBJ1-2; D is uncertain. With 5 bases removed from V and 4 bases from J, the gap between germline ends came to 8 bases. There are 12 residues in the CDR3. CDR3 nucleotides: TGTGCCAGCAGTCAAAGGGTCTATGGCTACACCTTC. Amino acid sequence: CASSQRVYGYTF.

The chain is built from TRBV7-2 and TRBJ2-5; 9 bases match TRBD2. J was trimmed by 7 bases and V by 5 bases; bases with no gene match: 11. The CDR3 has 15 amino acids. CDR1 and CDR2 (germline): SGHTA, FQGNSA. This CDR3 reads CASSPYRLAVLTQYF. The DNA for the CDR3 is TGTGCCAGCAGCCCCTACCGACTAGCGGTGTTGACCCAGTACTTC.

This sequence joins TRBV7-2 and TRBJ2-3; tentative D call: TRBD2 (6 bases). V lost 1 base and J lost 2, with 13 bases in between. Germline lookup yields CDR1 SGHTA and CDR2 FQGNSA. The CDR3 spans 16 residues. CDR3 loop: CASSLGRGIATDTQYF. The DNA of the CDR3 is TGTGCCAGCAGCTTAGGACGGGGGATAGCCACAGATACGCAGTATTTT.

This clonotype came up a few times. V and J are TRBV28 and TRBJ1-5; possibly TRBD1 for D (5 bases). From germline, CDR1 is MDHEN and CDR2 SYDVKM. This CDR3 contains 17 residues. V was shortened by 1 base and J by 2 bases, with 15 bases between the two germline ends. CDR3 region: CASSLFFSREGNQPQHF. DNA for the CDR3: TGTGCCAGCAGTTTATTCTTTTCCAGGGAGGGCAATCAGCCCCAGCATTTT. Full variable domain (outside the CDR3, taken from reference TRBV28 and TRBJ1-5): DVKVTQSSRYLVKRTGEKVFLECVQDMDHENMFWYRQDPGLGLRLIYFSYDVKMKEKGDIPEGYSVSREKKERFSLILESASTNQTSMYLCASSLFFSREGNQPQHFGDGTRLSIL.

The sample holds one count of this clonotype. J is TRBJ2-7 and V is TRBV28; D is unclear. The CDR3 totals 12 residues. Germline V lookup: CDR1 MDHEN, CDR2 SYDVKM. V was shortened by 6 bases and J by 4 bases, with 10 bases between the two germline ends. Here the CDR3 DNA reads TGTGCCAGCAGGTCCCCCGGGTACGAGCAGTACGTC. Residues: CASRSPGYEQYV.

The gene calls are TRBV6-5 and TRBJ1-2; D possibly corresponds to TRBD1 (5 bases). Germline loops: CDR1 MNHEY, CDR2 SVGAGI. The CDR3 has 12 amino acids. V was pared by 0 bases and J by 7 bases, with 6 bases between. The CDR3 loop reads CASSYSGGGYTF. CDR3 bases: TGTGCCAGCAGTTACTCGGGGGGTGGCTACACCTTC.

This clonotype was seen at least ten times. V is TRBV7-9 and J is TRBJ2-3; 7 positions agree with TRBD2. V lost 8 bases to trimming and J lost 4 bases; unmatched junction nucleotides: 3. Germline CDR1 is SEHNR and CDR2 is FQNEAQ (reference sequence). CDR3 size: 12 residues. The CDR3 DNA is TGTGCCAGCGCGCTAGCGGCAGATACGCAGTATTTT. This gives the protein CASALAADTQYF.

In this sample, this clonotype turned up a few times. The chain combines TRBV4-1 with TRBJ1-3, with TRBD1 as a possible D gene (5 bases). CDR3 length: 15 amino acids. CDR1 is MGHRA and CDR2 is YSYEKL in the germline V gene. Trimming took 0 bases from V and 4 from J, leaving 10 bases between them. In DNA form, the CDR3 reads TGCGCCAGCAGCCAAGAGGGGCTATCCGGAAACACCATATATTTT. Residues: CASSQEGLSGNTIYF.

V gene TRBV25-1 combines with J gene TRBJ1-2; tentatively, D is TRBD1 (6 bases). The CDR3 has 16 amino acids. Germline V gives CDR1 MGHDK, CDR2 SYGVNS. V was trimmed by 2 bases and J by 7 bases, leaving 20 bases between them. The CDR3 coding sequence is TGTGCCAGCAGTGAACTAAACCCGGGACAAGCTCTTGGCTACACCTTC. Residues: CASSELNPGQALGYTF.

This clonotype was seen a handful of times. The chain uses TRBV6-2 or TRBV6-3 and TRBJ2-7, with TRBD2 matching over 10 bases. J gave up 0 bases and V 10 bases, and 6 bases lay outside the gene matches. The length of the CDR3 is 14 residues. Germline values: CDR1 MNHEY, CDR2 SVGEGT. The chain's CDR3 is CATSSGRSSYEQYV. DNA for the CDR3: TGTGCCACTTCTAGCGGGAGAAGCTCCTACGAGCAGTACGTC.

There are many counts of this clonotype. CDR3 region: CASTPGGSGNTIYF. The CDR3 nucleotides are TGTGCCAGCACCCCGGGCGGGAGCGGAAACACCATATATTTT. This rearrangement joins TRBV28 to TRBJ1-3; D unresolved. V lost 7 bases and J 4 bases, leaving 14 bases between the germline ends. Germline loops: CDR1 MDHEN, CDR2 SYDVKM. The CDR3 covers 14 residues.

The CDR3 is CASSYGRAVGDNEQFF. The CDR3 coding sequence is TGTGCCAGCAGTTACGGGAGGGCGGTTGGTGATAATGAGCAGTTCTTC. The rearrangement uses TRBV6-2 or TRBV6-3 and TRBJ2-1, with 7 bases aligning to TRBD2. The CDR3 is made up of 16 amino acids. Germline loops: CDR1 MNHEY, CDR2 SVGEGT. The junction had 11 bases not matched to a gene; V was cut back by 2 bases and J by 7 bases.

This clonotype was seen at least ten times. This chain joins TRBV7-2 and TRBJ2-5; TRBD2 matches at 7 bases. J lost 5 bases, V lost 4 bases, and 13 bases had no gene match. The V gene's germline CDR1 is SGHTA and CDR2 FQGNSA. The length of the CDR3 is 16 residues. The CDR3 coding sequence is TGTGCCAGCAGCTCCCAGCCCCCGGACGGGAGGGAGACCCAGTACTTC. Translating it yields CASSSQPPDGRETQYF.

This clonotype occurred a few times. This rearrangement joins TRBV20-1 to TRBJ2-7; 11 bases fit TRBD2. There are 16 residues in the CDR3. CDR1 is DFQATT, CDR2 SNEGSKA, per germline (reference sequence). The V gene end was trimmed by 5 bases and the J gene end by 2 bases; junction bases not matched to a gene: 11. As DNA, the CDR3 is TGCAGTGCTTCTCCACTAGGGACTAGCGGCACCTACGAGCAGTACTTC. Its translation is CSASPLGTSGTYEQYF.

This clonotype has just a few counts. The CDR3 DNA follows: TGTGCCAGCAGGACCACAGGGATCTACGAGCAGTACTTC. It is translated as CASRTTGIYEQYF. J is TRBJ2-7 and V is TRBV2, with D possibly TRBD1 on 6 matching bases. V was shortened by 6 bases and J by 3 bases, with 12 bases between the two germline ends. CDR1 and CDR2 from the germline V gene are SNHLY and FYNNEI. The CDR3 runs 13 residues.

This sequence joins TRBV7-9 and TRBJ2-6; 7 nucleotides match TRBD1. With 1 base clipped from V and 3 bases from J, the junction kept 6 bases outside the gene matches. The length of the CDR3 is 17 residues. CDR1 and CDR2 (germline): SEHNR, FQNEAQ (reference sequence). CDR3 DNA: TGTGCCAGCAGCTTAGGAGAGACAGGGAGTGGGGCCAACGTCCTGACTTTC. Amino acid sequence: CASSLGETGSGANVLTF.

V and J are TRBV9 and TRBJ2-1, with TRBD2 identical over 10 bases. The CDR3 contains 15 residues. V shed 3 bases and J 3 bases; nucleotides not matched to a gene: 3. The V gene's germline CDR1 is SGDLS and CDR2 YYNGEE. The CDR3 sequence is CASSALAGDYNEQFF. The CDR3 nucleotides are TGTGCCAGCAGCGCCCTAGCGGGAGACTACAATGAGCAGTTCTTC.

The chain joins TRBV6-2 or TRBV6-3 to TRBJ2-5; either TRBD1 or TRBD2 may fit D (5 bases each). Germline assignment: CDR1 MNHEY and CDR2 SVGEGT. The V gene lost 10 bases and the J gene lost 1 base, with 10 bases spanning the gap. CDR3 length: 12 residues. For the CDR3, the DNA is TGTGCCACCACCGGGGCCCAAGAGACCCAGTACTTC. Protein product: CATTGAQETQYF.

The chain joins TRBV12-3 or TRBV12-4 to TRBJ2-3, with 7 bases fitting TRBD2. J lost 2 bases, V lost 6 bases, and 2 bases had no gene match. The CDR3 is made up of 13 amino acids. For the CDR3, the DNA is TGTGCCAGCAGCGAGCGGGACACAGATACGCAGTATTTT. As protein: CASSERDTDTQYF.

This clonotype occurred many times. The chain employs TRBV7-2 and TRBJ2-3; the D gene is possibly TRBD2 (6 bases). Looked up from germline, CDR1 is SGHTA and CDR2 is FQGNSA. V gave up 5 bases and J gave up 6 bases, with 18 bases separating them. There are 15 residues in the CDR3. The CDR3 region is CASSPGLGGYDTQYF. Written as DNA, the CDR3 is TGTGCCAGCAGCCCCGGGTTGGGGGGTTACGATACGCAGTATTTT.